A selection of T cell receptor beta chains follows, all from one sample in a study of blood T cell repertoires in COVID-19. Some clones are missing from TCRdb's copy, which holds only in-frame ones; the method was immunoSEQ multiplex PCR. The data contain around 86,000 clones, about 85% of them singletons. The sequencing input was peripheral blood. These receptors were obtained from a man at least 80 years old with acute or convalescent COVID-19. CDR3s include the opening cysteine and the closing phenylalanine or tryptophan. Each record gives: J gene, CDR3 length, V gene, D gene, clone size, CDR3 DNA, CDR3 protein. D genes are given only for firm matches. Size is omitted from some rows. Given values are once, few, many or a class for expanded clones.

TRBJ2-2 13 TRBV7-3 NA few TGTGCCAGCAGCTCCCAGGGCACCGGGGAGCTGTTTTTT CASSSQGTGELFF
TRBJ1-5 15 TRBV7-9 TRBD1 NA TGTGCCAGCAGCTTATCCGACAGGGATGGGCAGCCCCAGCATTTT CASSLSDRDGQPQHF
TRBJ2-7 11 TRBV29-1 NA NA TGCAGCGTTGAGCAGGGTTACGAGCAGTACTTC CSVEQGYEQYF
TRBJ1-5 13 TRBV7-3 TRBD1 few TGTGCCAGCAGCCGCGACAGGGATCAGCCCCAGCATTTT CASSRDRDQPQHF
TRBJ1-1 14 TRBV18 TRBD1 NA TGTGCCAGCTCAATAGTCACAGGGGGCACTGAAGCTTTCTTT CASSIVTGGTEAFF
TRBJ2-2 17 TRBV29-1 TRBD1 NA TGCAGCGTCCAACCTGTGGGACAGGGGGCGATCCCCGGGGAGCTGTTTTTT CSVQPVGQGAIPGELFF
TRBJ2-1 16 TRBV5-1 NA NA TGCGCCAGCAGCTTGGGAGGACAAAGCTCCTACAATGAGCAGTTCTTC CASSLGGQSSYNEQFF
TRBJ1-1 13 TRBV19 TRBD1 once TGTGCCAGTAACCCGACAGGGGCCGCGGGGGCTTTCTTT CASNPTGAAGAFF
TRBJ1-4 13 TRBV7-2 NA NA TGTGCCAGCAGCTTAGTAAAACGGGAAAAACTGTTTTTT CASSLVKREKLFF
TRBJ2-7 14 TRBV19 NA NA TGTGCCAGTAGTATTGAGCTGAGCTCCTACGAGCAGTACTTC CASSIELSSYEQYF
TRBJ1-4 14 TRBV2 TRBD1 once TGTGCCAGCAGTGGACAGGGGAAGGGTGAAAAACTGTTTTTT CASSGQGKGEKLFF
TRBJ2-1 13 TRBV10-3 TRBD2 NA TGTGCCATCAGACCGACTAGCGGGGGTGAGCAGTTCTTC CAIRPTSGGEQFF
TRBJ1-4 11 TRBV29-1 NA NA TGCAGCGGGAGGGTAGGTGAAAAACTGTTTTTT CSGRVGEKLFF
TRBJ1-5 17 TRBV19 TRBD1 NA TGTGCCAGTAGTATAGTACAGGGGGCTGGAGTTAGTCAGCCCCAGCATTTT CASSIVQGAGVSQPQHF
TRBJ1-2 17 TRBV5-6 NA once TGTGCCAGCAGCCCCGAGGGTGGGCTAAACCCCAACTATGGCTACACCTTC CASSPEGGLNPNYGYTF
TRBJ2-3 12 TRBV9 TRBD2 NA TGTGCCAGCTCGGCGGGGGTAGATACGCAGTATTTT CASSAGVDTQYF
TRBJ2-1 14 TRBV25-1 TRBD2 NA TGTGCCAGCAGTGGCGGGGGTTCCTACAATGAGCAGTTCTTC CASSGGGSYNEQFF
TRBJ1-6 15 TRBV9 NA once TGTGCCAGCAGCTACTGGACACGAACTAATTCACCCCTCCACTTT CASSYWTRTNSPLHF
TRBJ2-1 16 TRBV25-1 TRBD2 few TGTGCCAGCAGTGCCCTAGCGGGAGTGGATGGAAATGAGCAGTTCTTC CASSALAGVDGNEQFF
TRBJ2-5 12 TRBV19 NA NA TGTGCCAGTAGCGTCCCGCAAGAGACCCAGTACTTC CASSVPQETQYF
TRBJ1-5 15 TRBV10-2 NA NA TGCGCCAGCAGAGAGGCCACCGGGGACAATCAGCCCCAGCATTTT CASREATGDNQPQHF
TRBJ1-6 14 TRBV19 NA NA TGTGCCAGTTGTCCCCGGGGGTTCGACTCACCCCTCCACTTT CASCPRGFDSPLHF
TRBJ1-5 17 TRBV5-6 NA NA TGTGCCAGCAGCTTGTCGGGTCGACAGCATAGCAATCAGCCCCAGCATTTT CASSLSGRQHSNQPQHF
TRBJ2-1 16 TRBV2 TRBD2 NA TGTGCCAGCAGTGATTCCGGACTAGCGGGAGGGAATGAGCAGTTCTTC CASSDSGLAGGNEQFF
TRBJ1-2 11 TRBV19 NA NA TGTGCCAGTAGCCACAGCTGGGGCTACACCTTC CASSHSWGYTF
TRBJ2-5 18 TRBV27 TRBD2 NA TGTGCCAGCAGTCCTCTGGGTGGCGGGAGGGTTTCCCAAGAGACCCAGTACTTC CASSPLGGGRVSQETQYF
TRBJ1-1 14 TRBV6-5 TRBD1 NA TGTGCCAGCAGTTCAGATCGGGACAGATCTGAAGCTTTCTTT CASSSDRDRSEAFF